A selection of T cell receptor beta chains follows, all from one sample in a study of T-cell reconstitution after alpha-beta-depleted transplantation in children. TCRdb processed the PCR reads anew with MiXCR; each CDR3 protein has one entry. This sample has hundreds of thousands of distinct CDR3 sequences, with 10% to 15% found just once. The starting material was PBMCs, mostly from graft donor cells, obtained 360 days after TCRalphabeta/CD19-depleted stem cell transplant. The receptor set was obtained from a male patient aged 10 to 17 who had a stem cell transplant for acute myeloid leukemia, so the T cells may come from the graft donor. CDR3s include the opening cysteine and the closing phenylalanine or tryptophan. A D gene is named only where the DNA matches it firmly. Clone sizes are given selectively: once, few, many, or a class where the clone is expanded.

j_call v_call cdr3_length clone_size d_call cdr3_nt cdr3_aa
TRBJ2-3 TRBV3-1 16 few TRBD2 TGTGCCAGCAGCCCGACCGGGACTAGCGACACAGATACGCAGTATTTT CASSPTGTSDTDTQYF
TRBJ2-7 TRBV28 15 few - TGTGCCAGCAGCTCCGATCCCGAGGGCTTCTACGAGCAGTACTTC CASSSDPEGFYEQYF
TRBJ2-1 TRBV20-1 17 few - TGCAGTGCTAGAGATTGGAATGGTAGACCTGTCCACAATGAGCAGTTCTTC CSARDWNGRPVHNEQFF
TRBJ1-1 TRBV7-3 14 - TRBD1 TGTGCCAGCAGCATACAGGGGGTCGGCACTGAAGCTTTCTTT CASSIQGVGTEAFF
TRBJ2-7 TRBV4-3 15 - - TGCGCCAGCAGCCAAGATATTGCAGATTCCTACGAGCAGTACTTC CASSQDIADSYEQYF
TRBJ2-2 TRBV11-2 19 - TRBD2 TGTGCCAGCAGCCCCTATCCACTAGCGGGAGGGCCGGGGACCGGGGAGCTGTTTTTT CASSPYPLAGGPGTGELFF
TRBJ2-5 TRBV20-1 15 - - TGCAGTTTGCTTCTCTTCCGAGGGCCCTTTGAGACCCAGTACTTC CSLLLFRGPFETQYF
TRBJ2-4 TRBV6-2/TRBV6-3 19 few TRBD2 TGTGCCAGCAGTTACGAGGGACTAGCGGCGCAACTTTCCAAAAACATTCAGTACTTC CASSYEGLAAQLSKNIQYF
TRBJ2-5 TRBV29-1 14 few TRBD1 TGCAGCGCTGACAGGGGTTGGCATTTGGAGACCCAGTACTTC CSADRGWHLETQYF
TRBJ2-3 TRBV28 14 - - TGTGCCAGCAGGGCGGCCTCTTGGAGAGATACGCAGTATTTT CASRAASWRDTQYF